This paragraph reports one T cell receptor (beta chain). The data stem from a study of blood T cell repertoires in COVID-19. Whole-study context: Samples taken during acute and convalescent COVID-19 were collected in the United States, Italy and Spain.

The method was immunoSEQ multiplex PCR; TCRdb's version includes in-frame clones alone and lacks a portion of them. The sample carries under 150,000 clones, almost 85% recorded once. The sequence came from a human donor in a cohort sampled during active COVID-19. Sequencing was done on a sample of peripheral blood.

CDR3 sequence: CASSQSGTSGGIEQFF. CDR3 coding DNA: TGTGCCAGCAGCCAATCCGGGACTAGCGGGGGTATTGAGCAGTTCTTC. The chain uses TRBV3-1 (or the pseudogene TRBV3-2) and TRBJ2-1; 14 nucleotides agree with TRBD2. J gave up 9 bases and V 2 bases, and 6 bases lay outside the gene matches. The CDR3 sequence is 16 residues long. The V gene's germline CDR1 is LGHDT and CDR2 YNNKEL (reference sequence).